One and the same sample provided the 25 T cell receptor beta chains below, sequenced in a study of blood T cell repertoires in COVID-19. Sequencing was performed with immunoSEQ multiplex PCR; in TCRdb, only in-frame clones are kept and a portion is missing. The sample records hundreds of thousands of clones, approximately 90% being singletons. The sample was PBMCs or T cells enriched from blood (not recorded which). The receptors were gathered from a woman under 30 with acute COVID-19.

The rearrangement uses TRBV9 and TRBJ2-2; 7 bases are shared with TRBD1. Germline V gene lookup returns CDR1 SGDLS and CDR2 YYNGEE. The CDR3 has 15 amino acids. After removal of 0 bases from V and 6 bases from J, the junction contained 5 bases not matched to a gene. CDR3 loop: CASSVETGIPGELFF. CDR3 DNA: TGTGCCAGCAGCGTAGAGACAGGGATACCCGGGGAGCTGTTTTTT.

This rearrangement joins TRBV30 to TRBJ1-1, with D possibly TRBD1 on 6 matching bases. Germline V gives CDR1 GTSNPN, CDR2 SVGIG (reference sequence). CDR3 length: 14 residues. Trimming left V 1 base short and J 1 base short, with 10 bases between. The CDR3 sequence is CAWSALTGNTEAFF. The CDR3 coding sequence is TGTGCCTGGAGTGCCCTGACAGGGAACACTGAAGCTTTCTTT.

The genes are TRBV12-3 or TRBV12-4 and TRBJ2-7; D might be TRBD2 (5 bases). V was shortened by 2 bases and J by 5 bases, with 10 bases between the two germline ends. This CDR3 comprises 13 residues. The CDR3 loop reads CASSLMIGDEQYF. Here the CDR3 DNA reads TGTGCCAGCAGTTTAATGATCGGGGACGAGCAGTACTTC.

The V gene is TRBV7-8, the J gene TRBJ2-1; D may be TRBD2 (6 bases). Trimming took 2 bases from V and 8 from J, leaving 28 bases between them. The CDR3 loop spans 19 amino acids. Looked up from germline, CDR1 is SGHVS and CDR2 is FQNEAQ. This chain's CDR3 is CASSLKAGMGGNVGYEQFF. The CDR3 DNA reads as TGTGCCAGCAGCTTAAAGGCAGGCATGGGCGGGAATGTTGGCTATGAGCAGTTCTTC.

The chain carries TRBV7-2 and TRBJ2-3, with 7 bases identical to TRBD2. CDR1 is SGHTA, CDR2 FQGNSA, per germline. The CDR3 contains 12 residues. The V and J ends lost 1 base and 9 bases, in that order; junction bases with no gene match: 1. The CDR3 loop reads CASSLGDYTQYF. CDR3 DNA sequence: TGTGCCAGCAGCTTAGGGGACTACACGCAGTATTTT. Full variable domain (rest looked up from reference TRBV7-2 and TRBJ2-3): GAGVSQSPSNKVTEKGKDVELRCDPISGHTALYWYRQSLGQGLEFLIYFQGNSAPDKSGLPSDRFSAERTGGSVSTLTIQRTQQEDSAVYLCASSLGDYTQYFGPGTRLTVL.

This chain links TRBV10-1 with TRBJ2-1, with 11 bases matching TRBD2. V lost 4 bases, J lost 4 bases, and 3 bases stayed unmatched. This CDR3 has 15 amino acids. Per the germline V gene, CDR1 is WNHNN and CDR2 is SYGVQD (reference sequence). CDR3 sequence: CASSVGTSGYNEQFF. Written as DNA, the CDR3 is TGCGCCAGCAGTGTCGGGACTAGCGGTTACAATGAGCAGTTCTTC.

The V call is TRBV6-5, the J call TRBJ1-2; no reliable D call. V lost 0 bases and J lost 6, with 14 bases in between. This CDR3 region has 15 residues. Per the germline V gene, CDR1 is MNHEY and CDR2 is SVGAGI. The CDR3 coding sequence is TGTGCCAGCAGTTACTCGAAATCACGCGGGAATGGCTACACCTTC. Amino acid sequence: CASSYSKSRGNGYTF.

This chain uses TRBV19 with TRBJ1-5, with D possibly matching TRBD1 (6 bases). With 6 bases removed from V and 6 bases from J, the gap between germline ends came to 18 bases. The V gene's germline CDR1 is LNHDA and CDR2 SQIVND (reference sequence). The CDR3 totals 15 residues. In nucleotides, the CDR3 is TGTGCCAGTAGGGCTTTACAGGGCCGGGCTCAGCCCCAGCATTTT. Translation gives CASRALQGRAQPQHF.

Only one count was recorded for this clone. This chain uses TRBV9 with TRBJ2-1, with TRBD1 as a possible D gene (5 bases). Germline V gene data show CDR1 as SGDLS and CDR2 as YYNGEE. The V and J ends lost 4 bases and 2 bases respectively, with 22 bases between them. The length of the CDR3 is 18 residues. For the CDR3, the DNA is TGTGCCAGCAGCCGCGCCCTATCGGCAGGACACCCCTACAATGAGCAGTTCTTC. Amino acids: CASSRALSAGHPYNEQFF. The full variable domain, with the rest looked up from reference TRBV9 and TRBJ2-1, is DSGVTQTPKHLITATGQRVTLRCSPRSGDLSVYWYQQSLDQGLQFLIQYYNGEERAKGNILERFSAQQFPDLHSELNLSSLELGDSALYFCASSRALSAGHPYNEQFFGPGTRLTVL.

The V and J genes are TRBV11-1 and TRBJ2-2, with TRBD2 identical over 7 bases. Germline V gives CDR1 SGHAT, CDR2 FQDESV (reference sequence). Losses at the gene ends were 5 bases for V and 4 bases for J; bases not matched to a gene: 7. The CDR3 extends over 15 amino acids. The CDR3 DNA sequence: TGTGCCAGCAGCCCCGGCGGGGAGGGCACCGGGGAGCTGTTTTTT. Translation: CASSPGGEGTGELFF.

This chain links TRBV28 with TRBJ2-1; D is possibly TRBD2 (6 bases). This CDR3 comprises 11 residues. Germline CDR1 MDHEN, CDR2 SYDVKM. V lost 10 bases, J lost 8 bases, and 12 bases lay in between. CDR3 nucleotides: TGTGCCACACTAGCAGCTGATGAGCAGTTCTTC. Translation: CATLAADEQFF.

Here the CDR3 reads CASSSAGGLGSEAFF. The CDR3 nucleotides are TGTGCCAGCTCAAGCGCGGGGGGTCTCGGGTCTGAAGCTTTCTTT. V and J are TRBV18 and TRBJ1-1, with D maybe TRBD1 (5 bases). This CDR3 is 15 amino acids long. Germline CDR1 KGHSH, CDR2 LQKENI. Trimming took 5 bases from V and 6 from J, leaving 19 bases between them.

This clone was picked up one time. This rearrangement joins TRBV6-2 or TRBV6-3 to TRBJ2-1; no reliable D call. The CDR3 loop spans 11 amino acids. In germline, CDR1 is MNHEY, CDR2 SVGEGT. Between the trimmed V and J ends, which lost 5 bases and 7 bases, there was a span of 6 bases. CDR3 loop: CASSRVNEQFF. CDR3 coding DNA: TGTGCCAGCAGTCGGGTTAATGAGCAGTTCTTC.

Points on this clone: Other nucleotide sequences from this sample produce the same CDR3. This chain joins TRBV3-1 (or the pseudogene TRBV3-2) and TRBJ1-6, with D uncertain. The CDR3 totals 14 residues. V was clipped by 1 base and J by 2 bases, with 3 bases between them. Germline V gene data show CDR1 as LGHDT and CDR2 as YNNKEL (reference sequence). CDR3 residues: CASSQATYNSPLHF. DNA of the CDR3: TGTGCCAGCAGCCAAGCCACCTATAATTCACCCCTCCACTTT.

DNA of the CDR3: TGCGCCAGCAGCCAAGATAAAGGGGCATCTGGAAACACCATATATTTT. Amino acids: CASSQDKGASGNTIYF. This sequence joins TRBV4-3 and TRBJ1-3, with D possibly TRBD1 on 5 matching bases. The ends were cut back, 0 bases at V and 1 base at J, with 10 bases in the middle. Germline V lookup: CDR1 LGHNA, CDR2 YSLEER. The CDR3 loop spans 16 amino acids.

The chain has TRBV21-1 and TRBJ1-5. TRBV21-1 has pseudogene status. This CDR3 contains 18 residues. The DNA of the CDR3 is TGTGCCAGCAGCAAGGAGGTGGTACCCGCTCGGTTGAAGCAGCCCCAGCATTTT. This gives the protein CASSKEVVPARLKQPQHF.

CDR3 loop: CASGLMGLEAFF. DNA for the CDR3: TGTGCTAGTGGTTTAATGGGGCTTGAAGCTTTCTTT. The chain is built from TRBV12-5 and TRBJ1-1; the D gene is possibly TRBD1 (5 bases). With 3 bases removed from V and 7 bases from J, the gap between germline ends came to 9 bases. The germline gives CDR1 LGHNT, CDR2 FRNRAP. This CDR3 spans 12 amino acids.

The V call is TRBV4-2, the J call TRBJ2-1; 8 bases align to TRBD2. The CDR3 has 15 amino acids. J lost 6 bases, V lost 1 base, and 5 bases had no gene match. Germline CDR1 reads LGHNA; CDR2 reads YNFKEQ. This CDR3 is CASSQAGGFTNEQFF. The CDR3 DNA reads TGTGCCAGCAGCCAAGCGGGGGGGTTCACCAATGAGCAGTTCTTC.

The table lists this clone with a few counts. The genes are TRBV3-1 (or the pseudogene TRBV3-2) and TRBJ1-6; weak D call: TRBD1 (6 bases). CDR3 length: 12 residues. V was shortened by 7 bases and J by 13 bases, with 14 bases between the two germline ends. Germline V gene lookup returns CDR1 LGHDT and CDR2 YNNKEL (reference sequence). The CDR3 loop is CASTQAQGPLHF. Here the CDR3 DNA reads TGTGCCAGCACCCAGGCACAGGGTCCCCTCCACTTT.

CDR3 sequence (DNA): TGTGCCAGCAGTTACCAGCCAAACGGGGATAATTCACCCCTCCACTTT. Its translation: CASSYQPNGDNSPLHF. The V gene is TRBV6-5, the J gene TRBJ1-6; the D is unclear. The CDR3 covers 16 residues. Germline loops: CDR1 MNHEY, CDR2 SVGAGI. V shed 2 bases and J shed 5 bases, with 13 bases lying between them.

This chain links TRBV29-1 with TRBJ1-5, with TRBD1 matching over 8 bases. The CDR3 is 13 residues long. CDR1 and CDR2 (germline): SQVTM, ANQGSEA. V was clipped by 5 bases and J by 4 bases; unmatched bases: 4. DNA for the CDR3: TGCAGCGTTAAACAGGGGGGAAATCAGCCCCAGCATTTT. It translates to CSVKQGGNQPQHF. Using reference TRBV29-1 and TRBJ1-5 for the parts outside the CDR3, the full variable domain is SAVISQKPSRDICQRGTSLTIQCQVDSQVTMMFWYRQQPGQSLTLIATANQGSEATYESGFVIDKFPISRPNLTFSTLTVSNMSPEDSSIYLCSVKQGGNQPQHFGDGTRLSIL.

The chain uses TRBV5-1 and TRBJ1-2, with 7 bases matching TRBD1. This CDR3 spans 15 amino acids. Per germline, CDR1 SGHRS and CDR2 YFSETQ. V gave up 4 bases and J gave up 7 bases; unmatched junction bases: 13. The CDR3 loop reads CASSPHQGGESGYTF. The DNA for the CDR3 is TGCGCCAGCAGCCCCCATCAGGGGGGAGAGAGTGGCTACACCTTC.

CDR3 amino acids: CASSLSGTIDYNSPLHF. For the CDR3, the DNA is TGTGCCAGTAGTTTATCCGGGACAATCGATTATAATTCACCCCTCCACTTT. The chain couples TRBV19 to TRBJ1-6; a weak D match, TRBD1 (6 bases). V shed 5 bases and J shed 4 bases, with 18 bases lying between them. Germline V gene sequence: CDR1 LNHDA, CDR2 SQIVND (reference sequence). The CDR3 runs 17 residues.

This sequence joins TRBV27 and TRBJ1-6; D is uncertain. The CDR3 contains 13 residues. The germline V and J ends were trimmed by 4 bases and 13 bases, with 14 bases remaining between them. Germline V gene sequence: CDR1 MNHEY, CDR2 SMNVEV (reference sequence). CDR3 region: CASSSRFPGPLHF. The CDR3 DNA is TGTGCCAGCAGTTCCCGTTTTCCCGGGCCCCTCCACTTT.

The chain carries TRBV7-9 and TRBJ1-4; no clear D gene. V dropped 2 bases and J dropped 0 bases, with 7 bases sitting between them. The germline V gene has CDR1 SEHNR and CDR2 FQNEAQ (reference sequence). This CDR3 region has 15 residues. CDR3 residues: CASSLIEATNEKLFF. DNA for the CDR3: TGTGCCAGCAGCTTAATAGAGGCAACTAATGAAAAACTGTTTTTT.